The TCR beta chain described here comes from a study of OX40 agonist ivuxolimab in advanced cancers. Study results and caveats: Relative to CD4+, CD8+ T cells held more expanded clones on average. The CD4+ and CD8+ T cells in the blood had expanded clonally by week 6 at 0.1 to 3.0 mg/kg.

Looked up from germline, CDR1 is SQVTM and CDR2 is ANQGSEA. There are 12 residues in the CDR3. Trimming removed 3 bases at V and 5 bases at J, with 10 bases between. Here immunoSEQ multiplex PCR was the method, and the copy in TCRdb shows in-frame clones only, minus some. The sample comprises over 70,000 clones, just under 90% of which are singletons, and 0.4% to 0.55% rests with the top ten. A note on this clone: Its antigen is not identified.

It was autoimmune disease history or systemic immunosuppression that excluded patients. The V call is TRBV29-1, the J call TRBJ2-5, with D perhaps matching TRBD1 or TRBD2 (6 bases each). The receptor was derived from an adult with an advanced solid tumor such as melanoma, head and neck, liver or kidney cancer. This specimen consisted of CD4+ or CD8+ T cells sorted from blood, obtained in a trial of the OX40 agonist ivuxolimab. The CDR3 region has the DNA TGCAGCGTTGATCAGGGGAGGGAGACCCAGTACTTC. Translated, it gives CSVDQGRETQYF.